Detailed here is one T cell receptor (beta chain). Its antigen is as yet unknown. With 60 Vbeta and 13 Jbeta primers, the PCR was carried out. Only in-frame clones appear in the TCRdb table, and some are missing; sequencing was by immunoSEQ multiplex PCR. The table includes 110,000 to 150,000 clones, roughly three quarters detected once. This sample is part of a study of cytomegalovirus exposure and HLA in healthy donors. The ends lost 4 bases at V and 3 bases at J; junction bases unmatched: 4. Germline values: CDR1 MDHEN, CDR2 SYDVKM. The CDR3 runs to 14 residues. Findings and caveats of the study: Later on, an analysis found that several of the most significant clusters appeared to be linked to common viral pathogens, which included parvovirus B19. Clonal expansion was found to be greater in HLA-associated TCR beta chains than in equally common others in a later analysis. It was reported in a later analysis that an Asian-associated ancestry cluster showed fewer N-insertions than the roughly 670-donor mean.

The receptor was derived from a woman aged 40 to 49 in good health and CMV-seronegative. The sample consisted of PBMCs. V usage is TRBV28 and J usage is TRBJ2-7, with 9 bases that match TRBD1. The CDR3 spells CASSWTGDDYEQYF. The CDR3 DNA sequence: TGTGCCAGCAGTTGGACAGGGGATGACTACGAGCAGTACTTC.